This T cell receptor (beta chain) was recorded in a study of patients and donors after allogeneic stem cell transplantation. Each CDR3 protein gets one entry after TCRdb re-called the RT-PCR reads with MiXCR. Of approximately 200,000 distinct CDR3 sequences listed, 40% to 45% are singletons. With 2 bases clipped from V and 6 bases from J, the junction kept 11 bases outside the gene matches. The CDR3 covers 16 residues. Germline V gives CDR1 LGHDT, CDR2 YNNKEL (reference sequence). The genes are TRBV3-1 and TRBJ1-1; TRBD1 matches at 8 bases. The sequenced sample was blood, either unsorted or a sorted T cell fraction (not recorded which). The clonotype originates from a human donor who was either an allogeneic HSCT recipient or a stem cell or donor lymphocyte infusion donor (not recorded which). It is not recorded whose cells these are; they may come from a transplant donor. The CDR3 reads CASSQMVATGVSEAFF. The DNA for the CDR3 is TGTGCCAGCAGCCAAATGGTTGCGACAGGGGTCTCTGAAGCTTTCTTT.